This TCR beta chain was sequenced for a study of OX40 agonist ivuxolimab in advanced cancers. Background on the study: Administration of intravenous ivuxolimab to patients occurred every 2 weeks at 0.01 to 10 mg/kg. Participants averaged approximately 60 years of age (range roughly 20 to 90) and were 75% to 90% male. In three patients, partial responses were observed, one with hepatocellular carcinoma and two with cutaneous melanoma.

Trimming cost V 5 bases and J 5 bases, with 15 bases left between them. The CDR3 sequence is 14 residues long. From germline, CDR1 is SNHLY and CDR2 FYNNEI. Produced via immunoSEQ multiplex PCR; TCRdb's table is partial and in-frame only. The table records 60,000 to 90,000 clones, 83% of them present only once. In regard to this clone: What it binds is unknown.

Whole-study results and caveats: Patients with a partial response at 0.1-3.0 mg/kg had among the lowest clonal expansion.

The sequencing used CD4+ or CD8+ T cells sorted from blood, collected in a trial of the OX40 agonist ivuxolimab. The source of this sequence is an adult with an advanced solid tumor such as melanoma, head and neck, liver or kidney cancer. The V call is TRBV2, the J call TRBJ2-5; D tentatively fits TRBD1 or TRBD2 (6 bases each). The CDR3 DNA reads TGTGCCAGCAGTCGGAGACTGGGGGGCGAGACCCAGTACTTC. Its translation: CASSRRLGGETQYF.